The source of this TCR beta chain is a study of OX40 agonist ivuxolimab in advanced cancers. General notes on the study: Ivuxolimab was a fully human IgG2 agonistic monoclonal antibody targeting the costimulatory receptor OX40 (CD134). Patients were allowed to have had prior anti-PD-1, anti-PD-L1 or anti-CTLA-4 therapy, and approximately 40% of the dose-escalation patients had been treated with checkpoint inhibitors. Intravenous ivuxolimab was administered to patients every 2 weeks at six dose levels: 0.01, 0.1, 0.3, 1.5, 3 and 10 mg/kg. In the dose-escalation cohort, over 65% of patients were male, and the mean age was approximately 55 years, with a range of about 23 to 85. Peripheral TCRbeta sequencing was intended to test whether TCR sequence diversity was altered and clonal T-cell expansion was caused by ivuxolimab. Among the roughly 50 dose-escalation patients, approximately 20 had hepatocellular carcinoma, roughly 15 melanoma, 9 renal cell carcinoma and 9 head and neck cancer. Partial responses occurred in three dose-escalation patients, of whom one had hepatocellular carcinoma and two had cutaneous melanoma. The paper covers the monotherapy dose-escalation part of the phase I ivuxolimab trial, which included N ≈ 57 patients. Findings and caveats that apply to the study as a whole: Clonal expansion of both CD4+ and CD8+ blood T cells was observed from baseline to week 6 at doses 0.1 to 3.0 mg/kg. On average, CD8+ T cells showed more expanded clones than CD4+ T cells after ivuxolimab. The antigen specificity of the peripheral T cells that underwent clonal expansion was not determined. Low levels of normalized T-cell clonal expansion were also seen in some patients who did not respond. In the 0.1-3.0 mg/kg groups, partial responders had among the lowest normalized peripheral clonal expansion, particularly in CD8+ T cells.

Comments on this clone: Its antigen is currently not known. There are no base qualities to consult, and no much larger clone falls within one base.

The V end loses 4 bases and the J end loses 2 bases, and a stretch of 8 bases separates them. Including cysteine and phenylalanine, the CDR3 has 13 amino acids. The kept DNA is CDR3 alone, 39 bases in frame from the first base. Per the germline V gene (reference sequence), SEHNR is the CDR1 and FQNEAQ is the CDR2. Genomic DNA was isolated from the sorted cells so that the TCRbeta CDR3 region could be sequenced. TCRbeta CDR3 regions were sequenced using the immunoSEQ Assay. In its TCRdb copy, this immuneACCESS table keeps in-frame sequences only and misses some clones. Where compared with another copy, unresolved V genes explain less than half of these, and the others have no known cause. The sample records about 46,000 clones, over 75% of which are singletons. The top ten constitute about 11% of the sample. Patients with a history of autoimmune disease or receiving systemic immunosuppression were excluded from the trial. Peripheral blood for TCR sequencing was drawn from every dose cohort at baseline, at cycle 4 day 1 and at cycle 7 day 1. Samples were obtained from an open-label, multicenter, first-in-human phase I dose-escalation trial of ivuxolimab. Adults with locally advanced or metastatic head and neck squamous cell, hepatocellular, melanoma or renal cell carcinoma were enrolled in the trial. Before TCR sequencing, CD4+ T cells and CD8+ T cells were sorted from peripheral blood as separate populations.

The chain is assembled from TRBV7-9 and TRBJ2-5, with the D gene call left open. The origin of this receptor is an adult with an advanced solid tumor such as melanoma, head and neck, liver or kidney cancer. This material consisted of CD4+ or CD8+ T cells sorted from blood, taken in a trial of the OX40 agonist ivuxolimab. The CDR3 loop reads CASSYSVQETQYF. In nucleotides, the sequence is TGTGCCAGCAGCTATTCAGTACAAGAGACCCAGTACTTC.